The 26 T cell receptor beta chains below all came from one sample that was sequenced in a study of metastatic and nonmetastatic thyroid tumors. From the PCR reads, TCRdb re-called clones with MiXCR. The table records approximately 20,000 clones, about 33% of them present only once. All patients reached thyroid surgery having received no treatment beforehand. Sequencing input: adjacent normal tissue. All receptors derive from a female donor with papillary thyroid cancer or a benign thyroid nodule (not recorded which). Some clones in this sample may be carry-over from other donors' samples.

In this sample, this clone turned up a few times. V usage is TRBV2 and J usage is TRBJ2-7, with D tentatively TRBD1 or TRBD2 (5 bases each). Trimming took off 8 bases at V and 6 bases at J, with 17 bases between the two ends. Germline V gene data show CDR1 as SNHLY and CDR2 as FYNNEI. The CDR3 runs to 13 residues. The DNA of the CDR3 is TGTGCCAGCTCGGGGCAGACGGGCGGCGAGCAGTACTTC. Encoded protein: CASSGQTGGEQYF.

This clone is termed medium-sized. The chain employs TRBV3-1 and TRBJ2-7, with 11 bases fitting TRBD1. CDR3 length: 15 amino acids. V shed 7 bases and J 6 bases; nucleotides not matched to a gene: 11. The V gene's germline CDR1 is LGHDT and CDR2 YNNKEL (reference sequence). The chain's CDR3 is CASTRRGTGGSEQYF. The DNA of the CDR3 is TGTGCCAGCACTAGAAGGGGGACAGGGGGGTCCGAGCAGTACTTC.

V usage is TRBV7-2 and J usage is TRBJ2-2, with D uncertain. V was clipped by 7 bases and J by 0 bases, with 12 bases between them. The CDR3 has 15 residues. Germline CDR1 is SGHTA and CDR2 is FQGNSA. The CDR3 loop is CASTLNLANTGELFF. CDR3 nucleotides: TGTGCCAGCACCTTGAACTTAGCGAACACCGGGGAGCTGTTTTTT. Supplemented by reference TRBV7-2 and TRBJ2-2, the full variable domain reads GAGVSQSPSNKVTEKGKDVELRCDPISGHTALYWYRQSLGQGLEFLIYFQGNSAPDKSGLPSDRFSAERTGGSVSTLTIQRTQQEDSAVYLCASTLNLANTGELFFGEGSRLTVL.

The rearrangement joins TRBV20-1 to TRBJ1-2, with 7 bases identical to TRBD1. With V trimmed by 6 bases and J by 4 bases, 8 bases remained unmatched. This CDR3 comprises 13 residues. CDR1 is DFQATT and CDR2 is SNEGSKA in the germline V gene (reference sequence). CDR3 amino acids: CSAVTGALYGYTF. CDR3 DNA sequence: TGCAGTGCCGTCACAGGGGCACTCTATGGCTACACCTTC.

V and J are TRBV4-2 and TRBJ1-4; no firm D call. The germline V gene encodes CDR1 LGHNA and CDR2 YNFKEQ. The V gene lost 6 bases and the J gene lost 10 bases, with 12 bases spanning the gap. CDR3 size: 12 residues. The CDR3 DNA reads as TGTGCCAGCAGGCAGTATGAGGGAAAACTGTTTTTT. Its translation is CASRQYEGKLFF.

CDR3: CASKREGFVNEQFF. The CDR3, as DNA: TGTGCCAGTAAAAGGGAGGGGTTTGTCAATGAGCAGTTCTTC. The chain couples TRBV6-1 to TRBJ2-1; 7 bases are shared with TRBD2. Germline trimming cut 9 bases from V and 6 bases from J; bases unmatched to any gene: 11. CDR1 is MNHNS, CDR2 SASEGT, per germline. The CDR3 runs 14 residues.

This chain uses TRBV24-1 with TRBJ2-2; D might be TRBD1 or TRBD2, each matching 5 bases. Germline CDR1 reads KGHDR; CDR2 reads SFDVKD. This CDR3 has 15 residues. V lost 5 bases and J lost 5, with 14 bases in between. The CDR3 bases are TGTGCCACCAGTGCCCGATGGGGGATAACCGGGGAGCTGTTTTTT. Amino acid sequence: CATSARWGITGELFF.

This rearrangement joins TRBV6-1 to TRBJ2-7; possibly TRBD1 for D (6 bases). CDR3 length: 14 amino acids. V gave up 5 bases and J gave up 0 bases, with 11 bases separating them. Germline CDR1 MNHNS, CDR2 SASEGT. DNA of the CDR3: TGTGCCAGCAGTAGACAGGTCGTCTCCTACGAGCAGTACTTC. Its protein is CASSRQVVSYEQYF.

This clone was found many times. This chain links TRBV19 with TRBJ1-1; 7 nucleotides agree with TRBD1. This CDR3 region has 14 residues. The ends lost 7 bases at V and 4 bases at J; junction bases unmatched: 9. Germline CDR1 and CDR2: LNHDA and SQIVND (reference sequence). The CDR3 DNA sequence: TGTGCCAGTATGTGGGGACAGCCTGCCACTGAAGCTTTCTTT. It is translated as CASMWGQPATEAFF. Full variable domain (missing parts from reference TRBV19 and TRBJ1-1): DGGITQSPKYLFRKEGQNVTLSCEQNLNHDAMYWYRQDPGQGLRLIYYSQIVNDFQKGDIAEGYSVSREKKESFPLTVTSAQKNPTAFYLCASMWGQPATEAFFGQGTRLTVV.

The gene calls are TRBV30 and TRBJ2-7; 7 nucleotides align to TRBD2. V gave up 0 bases and J gave up 4 bases; unmatched junction bases: 6. The CDR3 has 14 residues. Germline V gene sequence: CDR1 GTSNPN, CDR2 SVGIG (reference sequence). DNA of the CDR3: TGTGCCTGGAGTGTGACATGGCGGGAGTACGAGCAGTACTTC. Its translation is CAWSVTWREYEQYF.

This clone came up a few times. Germline and junction disagree at one end, which may indicate a read error. J is TRBJ2-7 and V is TRBV6-1; unclear D gene. CDR3 length: 13 amino acids. Looked up from germline, CDR1 is MNHNS and CDR2 is SASEGT. CDR3 coding DNA: TGTGCCAGCAGTGGCCGCTCATCCTACGAACAGTACTTC. The encoded protein is CASSGRSSYEQYF.

Details on this clone: Relative to the germline gene, one junction end is altered; a read error may explain this. V gene TRBV7-3 combines with J gene TRBJ1-1, with D perhaps matching TRBD1 (5 bases). The CDR3 runs to 13 residues. The V gene's germline CDR1 is SGHTA and CDR2 FQGTGA. The CDR3 sequence is CAGRYSGETEAFF. Written as DNA, the CDR3 is TGTGCCGGCAGGTATTCGGGGGAGACTGAAGCTTTCTTT.

This clone was detected ten times or more. The germline gene is not matched at one end of the junction; a read error may be the cause. The chain employs TRBV19 and TRBJ1-5, with no clear D. CDR3 length equals 14 residues. Germline assignment: CDR1 LNHDA and CDR2 SQIVND (reference sequence). CDR3 residues: CASTKFYSNQPQHF. The CDR3 DNA reads as TGTGCAAGTACGAAGTTTTATAGCAATCAGCCCCAGCATTTT.

Regarding this clone: The junction and the germline gene differ at one end; a read error may be behind it. The genes are TRBV20-1 and TRBJ2-5; D perhaps matches TRBD2 (5 bases). There are 14 residues in the CDR3. CDR1 DFQATT and CDR2 SNEGSKA come from the germline V gene (reference sequence). CDR3 sequence: CSASSPYGQETQYF. CDR3 DNA sequence: TGTAGTGCTAGCAGCCCTTACGGCCAAGAGACCCAGTACTTC.

V is TRBV20-1 and J is TRBJ2-1, with 10 positions matching TRBD2. V shed 0 bases and J 6 bases; nucleotides not matched to a gene: 2. This CDR3 spans 14 amino acids. Per germline, CDR1 DFQATT and CDR2 SNEGSKA (reference sequence). The CDR3 coding sequence is TGCAGTGCTAGAGATGGACTAGCGGCCAATGAGCAGTTCTTC. Translating it yields CSARDGLAANEQFF.

This sequence joins TRBV11-1 and TRBJ1-2; the D gene is possibly TRBD1 (5 bases). Germline-derived CDR1 and CDR2 are SGHAT and FQDESV (reference sequence). The CDR3 spans 16 residues. Trimming pared 5 bases from V and 5 bases from J, leaving 21 bases between. CDR3 sequence (DNA): TGTGCCAGCAGCCTGGGACGGGGGGAAGACTTTTATGGCTACACCTTC. This translates into CASSLGRGEDFYGYTF.

This clone was detected a few times. The chain has TRBV6-1 and TRBJ2-3, with 11 bases lining up with TRBD2. Germline values: CDR1 MNHNS, CDR2 SASEGT. The CDR3 runs to 15 residues. V trimming: 2 bases; J trimming: 4 bases; junction bases outside the gene matches: 2. CDR3 region: CASSEKLAGADTQYF. DNA for the CDR3: TGTGCCAGCAGTGAAAAACTAGCGGGAGCAGATACGCAGTATTTT.

This clone was found many times. The rearrangement joins TRBV3-1 to TRBJ2-5; D is possibly TRBD2 (5 bases). This CDR3 comprises 13 residues. CDR1 and CDR2 (germline): LGHDT, YNNKEL (reference sequence). V was pared by 10 bases and J by 2 bases, with 14 bases between. CDR3 coding DNA: TGTGCCACGTTAGCGTGGGGACAAGAGACCCAGTACTTC. Amino acids: CATLAWGQETQYF.

This clone appeared once. J is TRBJ1-2 and V is TRBV7-8, with D unclear. This CDR3 has 15 residues. V was trimmed by 4 bases and J by 4 bases, leaving 16 bases between them. CDR1 is SGHVS and CDR2 is FQNEAQ in the germline V gene. CDR3 DNA: TGTGCCAGCAGCTCCGGACGGGTTTTGGGCTATGGCTACACCTTC. This encodes CASSSGRVLGYGYTF. The variable domain in full, with the rest retrieved from reference TRBV7-8 and TRBJ1-2, is GAGVSQSPRYKVAKRGQDVALRCDPISGHVSLFWYQQALGQGPEFLTYFQNEAQLDKSGLPSDRFFAERPEGSVSTLKIQRTQQEDSAVYLCASSSGRVLGYGYTFGSGTRLTVV.

This clone turned up a few times. The CDR3 DNA reads TGTGCCAGCAGGGCCTTGACCACGGGCGGGGAGCTGTTTTTT. Translation gives CASRALTTGGELFF. This chain joins TRBV2 and TRBJ2-2, with D unresolved. The CDR3 spans 14 residues. Germline V gene sequence: CDR1 SNHLY, CDR2 FYNNEI. Trimming removed 6 bases from V and 7 bases from J, with 15 bases in between. Using reference TRBV2 and TRBJ2-2 for the parts outside the CDR3, the full variable domain is EPEVTQTPSHQVTQMGQEVILRCVPISNHLYFYWYRQILGQKVEFLVSFYNNEISEKSEIFDDQFSVERPDGSNFTLKIRSTKLEDSAMYFCASRALTTGGELFFGEGSRLTVL.

The V gene is TRBV11-2, the J gene TRBJ2-3; TRBD2 agrees at 9 bases. This CDR3 is 17 amino acids long. In germline, CDR1 is SGHAT, CDR2 FQNNGV. The ends lost 1 base at V and 3 bases at J; junction bases unmatched: 8. In nucleotides, the CDR3 is TGTGCCAGCAGCTTAGGCGGGGGGGCCCGGAGAACAGATACGCAGTATTTT. Translation gives CASSLGGGARRTDTQYF.

This clone turned up a few times. The V gene is TRBV28, the J gene TRBJ1-2; D is undetermined. CDR3 size: 13 residues. Germline assignment: CDR1 MDHEN and CDR2 SYDVKM. V was pared by 5 bases and J by 4 bases, with 11 bases between. The DNA for the CDR3 is TGTGCCAGCAGTCTCACCCTGAGCTATGGCTACACCTTC. The encoded protein is CASSLTLSYGYTF.

This chain links TRBV5-1 with TRBJ1-2, with a weak D call TRBD1 (6 bases). This CDR3 contains 16 residues. The V and J ends lost 4 bases and 2 bases respectively, with 18 bases between them. Germline CDR1 reads SGHRS; CDR2 reads YFSETQ. The CDR3 region has the DNA TGCGCCAGCAGCACCCGGGACACCGGGGGCAACTATGGCTACACCTTC. Its protein product is CASSTRDTGGNYGYTF.

The V call is TRBV19, the J call TRBJ2-1, with unresolved D. Germline CDR1 and CDR2: LNHDA and SQIVND (reference sequence). This CDR3 is 15 amino acids long. Trimming stripped 1 base from V and 0 bases from J, with 7 bases between. CDR3 protein: CASSIVRSSYNEQFF. The CDR3 DNA follows: TGTGCCAGTAGTATAGTAAGGAGCTCCTACAATGAGCAGTTCTTC.

As concerns this clone: This CDR3 is also generated by other DNA sequences in the sample. The J gene is TRBJ2-2, the V gene TRBV11-2; D remains unclear. The V end was cut by 1 base, the J end by 4 bases, with 10 bases between. Germline values: CDR1 SGHAT, CDR2 FQNNGV. The CDR3 has 15 residues. The CDR3 reads CASSLVGRGTGELFF. CDR3 coding DNA: TGTGCCAGCAGCTTAGTAGGGCGTGGCACCGGGGAGCTGTTTTTT. Drawing the rest from reference TRBV11-2 and TRBJ2-2, the complete variable domain is EAGVAQSPRYKIIEKRQSVAFWCNPISGHATLYWYQQILGQGPKLLIQFQNNGVVDDSQLPKDRFSAERLKGVDSTLKIQPAKLEDSAVYLCASSLVGRGTGELFFGEGSRLTVL.

V gene TRBV6-1 combines with J gene TRBJ2-1, with TRBD2 identical over 8 bases. V lost 8 bases to trimming and J lost 5 bases; unmatched junction nucleotides: 5. CDR3 length equals 13 residues. Germline assignment: CDR1 MNHNS and CDR2 SASEGT. CDR3 sequence (DNA): TGTGCCAGCTCTCTAGCGGGTAACAATGAGCAGTTCTTC. Protein: CASSLAGNNEQFF.